These 29 T cell receptor beta chains share one sample of origin, sequenced in a study of T cell repertoires in cytomegalovirus infection. Their recognized antigens are unknown. TCRdb re-called the reads with MiXCR, one entry per CDR3 protein. This table has fewer than 1,000,000 distinct CDR3 sequences, around 31% appearing once. The starting material was cultured CD8+ T cells from PBMCs, obtained from culture after CMV antigen stimulation. These receptors were collected from a human donor in good health (CMV status not recorded). Some clones in this sample may be carry-over from other donors' samples.

The table lists this clonotype with many counts. The chain uses TRBV7-8 and TRBJ2-7; 8 bases fit TRBD2. CDR1 is SGHVS and CDR2 is FQNEAQ in the germline V gene. Trimming removed 5 bases from V and 2 bases from J; junction bases left unmatched: 11. The CDR3 extends over 16 amino acids. The CDR3 DNA is TGTGCCAGCAGCCACCCCTCGGGGGGGGAAACCTACGAGCAGTACGTC. Translation gives CASSHPSGGETYEQYV.

The chain has TRBV7-3 and TRBJ1-2; D unresolved. CDR1 and CDR2 from the germline V gene are SGHTA and FQGTGA. The CDR3 runs 20 residues. Trimming pared 0 bases from V and 0 bases from J, leaving 23 bases between. The CDR3 spells CASSLTGTPIQGMPNYGYTF. CDR3 in DNA: TGTGCCAGCAGCTTAACTGGCACCCCTATCCAAGGGATGCCTAACTATGGCTACACCTTC.

This clonotype has more than one count but fewer than ten. The chain couples TRBV6-5 to TRBJ1-3, with D tentatively TRBD1 (5 bases). V gave up 6 bases and J gave up 1 base, with 16 bases separating them. This CDR3 is 16 amino acids long. Germline V gene data show CDR1 as MNHEY and CDR2 as SVGAGI. CDR3 protein: CASSQSPGFSGNTIYF. The CDR3 region has the DNA TGTGCCAGCAGCCAATCCCCAGGGTTTTCTGGAAACACCATATATTTT.

This clonotype was seen more than once but under ten times. V is TRBV3-1 and J is TRBJ1-6; D uncertain. The CDR3 length is 18 residues. From germline, CDR1 is LGHDT and CDR2 YNNKEL (reference sequence). The V end was cut by 1 base, the J end by 2 bases, with 15 bases between. CDR3 coding DNA: TGTGCCAGCAGCCAAGGCCCAGACATAATTACCTATAATTCACCCCTCCACTTT. This sequence encodes CASSQGPDIITYNSPLHF.

The table lists this clonotype with a few counts. The CDR3 region is CASSQDPLDRAVYGYTF. The DNA for the CDR3 is TGCGCCAGCAGCCAAGACCCCCTCGACAGGGCGGTCTATGGCTACACCTTC. V gene TRBV4-1 combines with J gene TRBJ1-2; 7 nucleotides line up with TRBD1. The germline CDR1 and CDR2 sequences are MGHRA and YSYEKL. Unmatched junction bases numbered 11, after V lost 0 bases and J lost 4 bases. This CDR3 has 17 amino acids.

This clonotype was found many times. V gene TRBV6-6 combines with J gene TRBJ1-1; TRBD1 matches 8 bases. V was clipped by 6 bases and J by 6 bases; unmatched bases: 3. CDR3 length: 12 amino acids. CDR1 MNHNY and CDR2 SVGAGI come from the germline V gene (reference sequence). CDR3 bases: TGTGCCAGCAGGCCGGACAGGGCTGAAGCTTTCTTT. Protein sequence: CASRPDRAEAFF.

As to this clonotype: A much larger clone is a single base away; this may be a read error. The CDR3 loop is CVSSLEGLAGLSYEQYF. DNA for the CDR3: TGTGTCAGCAGCTTGGAGGGACTAGCGGGCCTCTCCTACGAGCAGTACTTC. This chain links TRBV7-3 with TRBJ2-7; 12 bases are shared with TRBD2. The CDR3 has 17 amino acids. The germline gives CDR1 SGHTA, CDR2 FQGTGA.

This clonotype appeared a few times. This chain connects TRBV7-9 to TRBJ2-3; D not resolved. CDR1 is SEHNR and CDR2 is FQNEAQ in the germline V gene (reference sequence). Trimming removed 5 bases from V and 0 bases from J, with 21 bases in between. The CDR3 is 18 residues long. The CDR3 loop reads CASSPTVLSWDSTDTQYF. CDR3 coding DNA: TGTGCCAGCAGCCCAACCGTGCTCTCCTGGGATAGCACAGATACGCAGTATTTT.

The chain uses TRBV6-2 or TRBV6-3 and TRBJ2-5; 7 bases agree with TRBD1. The germline CDR1 and CDR2 sequences are MNHEY and SVGEGT. The CDR3 is 15 amino acids. The J segment lost 5 bases and the V segment lost 5 bases, leaving 11 bases of the junction unmatched. The CDR3 nucleotides are TGTGCCAGCAGTGGCCCGGGACGAGGGGGCGAGACCCAGTACTTC. It specifies CASSGPGRGGETQYF.

The V gene is TRBV7-3, the J gene TRBJ1-1, with D tentatively TRBD1 (6 bases). Trimming removed 6 bases at V and 4 bases at J, with 12 bases between. CDR1 is SGHTA, CDR2 FQGTGA, per germline. The CDR3 extends over 13 amino acids. CDR3 sequence: CASRDNRATEAFF. The CDR3 nucleotides are TGTGCCAGCAGGGATAACAGGGCCACTGAAGCTTTCTTT.

This chain links TRBV6-6 with TRBJ2-1, with a tentative D call TRBD2 (6 bases). V was clipped by 1 base and J by 6 bases, with 16 bases between them. This CDR3 has 16 residues. Per germline, CDR1 MNHNY and CDR2 SVGAGI (reference sequence). The CDR3 loop is CASSYLVARDPNEQFF. The CDR3 nucleotides are TGTGCCAGCAGTTACTTGGTAGCGCGGGACCCCAATGAGCAGTTCTTC.

The chain is built from TRBV7-9 and TRBJ2-1, with 7 nucleotides matching TRBD2. CDR1 and CDR2 from the germline V gene are SEHNR and FQNEAQ (reference sequence). With V trimmed by 1 base and J by 5 bases, 5 bases remained unmatched. This CDR3 is 15 amino acids long. CDR3 DNA: TGTGCCAGCAGCTTAGTGCAGGGAGGGAACAATGAGCAGTTCTTC. This codes for CASSLVQGGNNEQFF. The complete variable domain, with remaining parts taken from reference TRBV7-9 and TRBJ2-1, reads DTGVSQNPRHKITKRGQNVTFRCDPISEHNRLYWYRQTLGQGPEFLTYFQNEAQLEKSRLLSDRFSAERPKGSFSTLEIQRTEQGDSAMYLCASSLVQGGNNEQFFGPGTRLTVL.

The CDR3 here is CSVEGLAGSYEQYF. The CDR3 DNA reads TGCAGCGTTGAAGGTCTAGCGGGGTCTTACGAGCAGTACTTC. The chain joins TRBV29-1 to TRBJ2-7; 9 nucleotides agree with TRBD2. Losses at the gene ends were 1 base for V and 4 bases for J; bases not matched to a gene: 5. The CDR3 covers 14 residues. Germline V gene lookup returns CDR1 SQVTM and CDR2 ANQGSEA.

The J gene is TRBJ2-2, the V gene TRBV6-5, with D possibly being TRBD2 (5 bases). CDR3 length: 17 amino acids. CDR1 is MNHEY and CDR2 is SVGAGI in the germline V gene. Trimming stripped 2 bases from V and 2 bases from J, with 15 bases between. The CDR3 is CASSYPRSGLNTGELFF. The CDR3, as DNA: TGTGCCAGCAGTTACCCTAGGAGCGGCCTAAACACCGGGGAGCTGTTTTTT.

The gene calls are TRBV11-2 and TRBJ2-7; 10 bases agree with TRBD1. The CDR3 has 18 amino acids. CDR1 and CDR2 from the germline V gene are SGHAT and FQNNGV. V shed 7 bases, J shed 4 bases, and the junction held 19 bases outside the gene matches. CDR3 in amino acids: CASNFPKTGTGDLYEQYV. The CDR3 DNA reads as TGTGCCAGCAACTTTCCCAAGACCGGGACAGGGGACTTATACGAGCAGTACGTC.

This clonotype was counted at least ten times. The chain couples TRBV7-6 to TRBJ1-5, with 9 bases lining up with TRBD1. The V gene's germline CDR1 is SGHVS and CDR2 FNYEAQ. This CDR3 has 15 amino acids. J was trimmed by 7 bases and V by 1 base; bases with no gene match: 5. This chain's CDR3 is CASSLDTGGRQPQHF. Written as DNA, the CDR3 is TGTGCCAGCAGCTTAGATACAGGGGGCAGGCAGCCCCAGCATTTT.

V usage is TRBV6-5 and J usage is TRBJ2-1; 14 nucleotides match TRBD2. Germline CDR1 and CDR2: MNHEY and SVGAGI. There are 21 residues in the CDR3. V shed 0 bases, J shed 0 bases, and the junction held 10 bases outside the gene matches. The CDR3 is CASSYSTLTSGGALSYNEQFF. Here the CDR3 DNA reads TGTGCCAGCAGTTACTCGACTCTGACTAGCGGGGGGGCCCTCTCCTACAATGAGCAGTTCTTC.

J is TRBJ2-6 and V is TRBV14; perhaps TRBD1 as D (7 bases). The germline V gene has CDR1 SGHDN and CDR2 FVKESK. V was clipped by 4 bases and J by 2 bases, with 27 bases between them. The CDR3 runs 21 residues. CDR3 DNA sequence: TGTGCCAGCAGCCCTAACAGGGGACCGGGAGTTAGGCCGACTGGGGCCAACGTCCTGACTTTC. Amino acids: CASSPNRGPGVRPTGANVLTF.

The gene calls are TRBV7-6 and TRBJ2-7; 8 bases line up with TRBD2. This CDR3 is built from 17 residues. Germline trimming cut 1 base from V and 5 bases from J; bases unmatched to any gene: 13. Germline CDR1 and CDR2: SGHVS and FNYEAQ. The CDR3 sequence is CASSLGLAGGAGDEQYF. Here the CDR3 DNA reads TGTGCCAGCAGCTTAGGTTTGGCGGGGGGTGCCGGCGACGAGCAGTACTTC.

This clonotype was recorded many times. V usage is TRBV11-1 and J usage is TRBJ1-5; 8 bases map to TRBD1. Germline lookup yields CDR1 SGHAT and CDR2 FQDESV (reference sequence). V lost 5 bases and J lost 8; bases outside the gene matches: 11. The CDR3 is 15 amino acids. Written as DNA, the CDR3 is TGTGCCAGCAGCCTTGGGACAGGCTCCGCGGAGCCCCAGCATTTT. Protein: CASSLGTGSAEPQHF.

This clonotype was observed a handful of times. V gene TRBV10-3 combines with J gene TRBJ2-2, with D uncertain. The CDR3 is 13 amino acids. Trimming removed 10 bases from V and 5 bases from J, with 14 bases in between. In germline, CDR1 is ENHRY, CDR2 SYGVKD. In nucleotides, the CDR3 is TGTGCCACTATCAATGGTAGAACCGGGGAGCTGTTTTTT. It is translated as CATINGRTGELFF.

Details on this clonotype: The junction does not match germline at one end; this may be a read error. The chain employs TRBV4-1 and TRBJ2-7, with D maybe TRBD2 (6 bases). The CDR3 spans 15 residues. Germline V CDR1 and CDR2: MGHRA, YSYEKL. The CDR3 is CASSQEDGGSYEQYF. In DNA, the CDR3 is TGTGCCAGCAGCCAAGAGGACGGGGGATCCTACGAGCAGTACTTC.

This clonotype was seen a handful of times. The rearrangement links TRBV6-1 to TRBJ1-5; maybe TRBD1 (6 bases). V lost 6 bases and J 1 base, leaving 10 bases between the germline ends. Per germline, CDR1 MNHNS and CDR2 SASEGT. This CDR3 spans 14 amino acids. The CDR3 protein is CASREGVSNQPQHF. CDR3 nucleotide sequence: TGTGCCAGCAGGGAGGGGGTAAGCAATCAGCCCCAGCATTTT.

The CDR3 loop is CASSLLGGDYEQYF. CDR3 sequence (DNA): TGTGCCAGCAGTCTCCTGGGCGGAGACTACGAGCAGTACTTC. The V and J genes are TRBV27 and TRBJ2-7; D is uncertain. V shed 5 bases and J shed 3 bases, with 14 bases lying between them. The CDR3 sequence is 14 residues long. The germline CDR1 and CDR2 sequences are MNHEY and SMNVEV (reference sequence).

This clonotype has ten or more counts. V is TRBV7-9 and J is TRBJ1-1, with D unclear. CDR1 is SEHNR and CDR2 is FQNEAQ in the germline V gene (reference sequence). V lost 7 bases and J lost 1, with 10 bases in between. The CDR3 is made up of 13 amino acids. For the CDR3, the DNA is TGTGCCAGCAATAGTAACACGAACACTGAAGCTTTCTTT. Protein sequence: CASNSNTNTEAFF.

Ten or more counts support this clonotype. This sequence joins TRBV7-9 and TRBJ2-2; D is uncertain. The CDR3 covers 15 residues. Trimming stripped 5 bases from V and 6 bases from J, with 16 bases between. CDR1 is SEHNR, CDR2 FQNEAQ, per germline (reference sequence). The CDR3 reads CASSHRFDNPGELFF. DNA for the CDR3: TGTGCCAGCAGCCATCGTTTTGACAATCCCGGGGAGCTGTTTTTT.

The chain employs TRBV2 and TRBJ1-5; a weak D match, TRBD1 (6 bases). Trimming shortened V by 5 bases and J by 9 bases, and 17 bases separated the two germline ends. This CDR3 is 14 amino acids long. Germline values: CDR1 SNHLY, CDR2 FYNNEI. CDR3 amino acids: CASSSSTGFRPQHF. For the CDR3, the DNA is TGTGCCAGCAGTAGTTCGACAGGCTTTCGGCCCCAGCATTTT. Based on the CDR3 plus reference TRBV2 and TRBJ1-5, the full variable domain is EPEVTQTPSHQVTQMGQEVILRCVPISNHLYFYWYRQILGQKVEFLVSFYNNEISEKSEIFDDQFSVERPDGSNFTLKIRSTKLEDSAMYFCASSSSTGFRPQHFGDGTRLSIL.

This clonotype has just a few counts. The chain joins TRBV4-3 to TRBJ1-1; unclear D gene. V was shortened by 0 bases and J by 11 bases, with 22 bases between the two germline ends. This CDR3 contains 16 residues. Germline CDR1 and CDR2: LGHNA and YSLEER. The chain's CDR3 is CASSQETVFGIEVAFF. As DNA, the CDR3 is TGCGCCAGCAGCCAAGAGACCGTTTTCGGGATTGAAGTTGCTTTCTTT.

This clonotype appeared a few times. This chain uses TRBV2 with TRBJ2-7, with 7 bases lining up with TRBD2. The CDR3 contains 12 residues. From germline, CDR1 is SNHLY and CDR2 FYNNEI. The V segment lost 6 bases and the J segment 3 bases; nucleotides outside the gene matches: 2. The CDR3 coding sequence is TGTGCCAGCAGGGGGGACTACTACGAGCAGTACGTC. As protein: CASRGDYYEQYV.